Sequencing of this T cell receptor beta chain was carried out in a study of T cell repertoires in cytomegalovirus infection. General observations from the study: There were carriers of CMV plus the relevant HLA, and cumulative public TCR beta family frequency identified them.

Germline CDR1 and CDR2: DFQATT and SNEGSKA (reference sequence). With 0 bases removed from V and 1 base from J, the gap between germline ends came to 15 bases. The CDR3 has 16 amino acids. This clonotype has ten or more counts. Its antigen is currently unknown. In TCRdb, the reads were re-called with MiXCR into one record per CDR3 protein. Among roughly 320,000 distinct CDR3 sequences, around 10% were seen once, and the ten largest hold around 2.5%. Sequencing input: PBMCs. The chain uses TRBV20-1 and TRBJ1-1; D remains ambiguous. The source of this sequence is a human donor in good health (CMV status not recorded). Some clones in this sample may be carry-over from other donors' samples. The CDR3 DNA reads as TGCAGTGCTAGAGATAATAACCTCCCGGGGAACACTGAAGCTTTCTTT. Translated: CSARDNNLPGNTEAFF.